One sample yielded the 30 T cell receptor beta chains listed below, sequenced in a study of post-analysis software for immune sequencing data. The study's findings and limits: Relative to controls, patients had roughly five TRBV segments at higher frequency, with TRBV5-6, TRBV5-1 and TRBV20-1 among these.

For these TCRs, the target antigens are not known. Prepared libraries of TCR beta cDNA carried unique molecular identifiers. TCRdb itself ran the PCR reads through MiXCR, one entry per CDR3 protein. The repertoire consists of about 540,000 distinct CDR3 sequences, with 34% occurring once and the leading ten covering 6%. The sample taken for sequencing was blood. The receptors stem from a girl younger than 18 with multiple sclerosis.

This clonotype was seen only a few times. This chain connects TRBV29-1 to TRBJ1-1, with D hard to call. Germline V lookup: CDR1 SQVTM, CDR2 ANQGSEA. The V end lost 7 bases, the J end lost 6 bases, and 12 bases lay between the germline ends. This CDR3 is built from 11 residues. The CDR3 sequence: CSAGRGSEAFF. DNA for the CDR3: TGCAGCGCCGGCCGAGGGTCTGAAGCTTTCTTT.

In its sample, this clonotype was seen a few times. The V and J genes are TRBV2 and TRBJ1-6, with D unclear. The CDR3 extends over 13 amino acids. V gave up 7 bases and J gave up 7 bases, with 11 bases separating them. The germline CDR1 and CDR2 sequences are SNHLY and FYNNEI. CDR3 nucleotide sequence: TGTGCCAGCAAGAACATGGGGAATTCACCCCTCCACTTT. The encoded protein is CASKNMGNSPLHF.

This clonotype appeared a few times. This chain links TRBV4-1 with TRBJ2-5; 7 bases agree with TRBD1. CDR3 length: 15 amino acids. CDR1 MGHRA and CDR2 YSYEKL come from the germline V gene. V gave up 5 bases and J gave up 3 bases; unmatched junction bases: 9. The CDR3 sequence is CASSYISGQEETQYF. The DNA of the CDR3 is TGCGCCAGCAGCTATATAAGTGGACAGGAAGAGACCCAGTACTTC.

The chain carries TRBV7-2 and TRBJ1-2; D is unclear. Trimming removed 1 base from V and 8 bases from J, with 14 bases in between. The CDR3 extends over 14 amino acids. Germline CDR1 is SGHTA and CDR2 is FQGNSA. CDR3 DNA sequence: TGTGCCAGCAGCTTAGGGCCGGGCTCTGGGGGCTACACCTTC. It is translated as CASSLGPGSGGYTF.

The J gene is TRBJ1-1, the V gene TRBV3-1, with D unresolved. This CDR3 comprises 13 residues. Germline V gene lookup returns CDR1 LGHDT and CDR2 YNNKEL (reference sequence). V lost 0 bases and J lost 7, with 9 bases in between. Here the CDR3 DNA reads TGTGCCAGCAGCCAAGATTCGAGCGGTGAAGCTTTCTTT. It encodes CASSQDSSGEAFF.

This rearrangement joins TRBV28 to TRBJ2-1, with 10 bases matching TRBD2. The CDR3 contains 18 residues. V shed 2 bases, J shed 0 bases, and the junction held 7 bases outside the gene matches. Germline V gene sequence: CDR1 MDHEN, CDR2 SYDVKM. The CDR3 nucleotides are TGTGCCAGCAGTTTAGTTAGCGGGGGGCCGAGCTCCTACAATGAGCAGTTCTTC. Amino acids: CASSLVSGGPSSYNEQFF.

This clonotype was observed a few times. The rearrangement uses TRBV5-1 and TRBJ2-1; 13 bases align to TRBD2. From germline, CDR1 is SGHRS and CDR2 YFSETQ. The CDR3 spans 21 residues. V was pared by 0 bases and J by 8 bases, with 20 bases of the junction left unmatched. CDR3: CASSLGTLTPGLAGPRYEQFF. In nucleotides, the CDR3 is TGCGCCAGCAGCTTGGGAACGCTAACTCCGGGACTAGCGGGGCCTAGGTATGAGCAGTTCTTC.

This chain joins TRBV2 and TRBJ1-1, with TRBD1 identical over 7 bases. The CDR3 covers 13 residues. V lost 3 bases to trimming and J lost 3 bases; unmatched junction nucleotides: 1. Germline V gives CDR1 SNHLY, CDR2 FYNNEI. The CDR3 region is CASSDTGDTEAFF. The CDR3, as DNA: TGTGCCAGCAGTGATACAGGGGACACTGAAGCTTTCTTT.

The CDR3 bases are TGTGCCACCAGTGATTTAGGTGGACAGGGAAACACAGATACGCAGTATTTT. This translates into CATSDLGGQGNTDTQYF. The chain carries TRBV24-1 and TRBJ2-3; the match to TRBD1 covers 8 bases. This CDR3 is built from 17 residues. From germline, CDR1 is KGHDR and CDR2 SFDVKD. The junction had 7 bases not matched to a gene; V was cut back by 1 base and J by 2 bases.

This chain uses TRBV4-1 with TRBJ2-1; no definite D call. The V gene lost 0 bases and the J gene lost 0 bases, with 6 bases spanning the gap. The CDR3 extends over 15 amino acids. Germline-derived CDR1 and CDR2 are MGHRA and YSYEKL. The CDR3 reads CASSQDQASYNEQFF. The CDR3 DNA reads as TGCGCCAGCAGCCAAGACCAAGCCTCCTACAATGAGCAGTTCTTC.

This clonotype occurred a few times. The gene calls are TRBV15 and TRBJ2-3; 10 nucleotides match TRBD2. In germline, CDR1 is LNHNV, CDR2 YYDKDF (reference sequence). V was pared by 1 base and J by 6 bases, with 7 bases of the junction left unmatched. The CDR3 runs to 16 residues. CDR3 sequence (DNA): TGTGCCACCAGCAGAGGAGCGGGGGGGCCGGCTGATACGCAGTATTTT. It yields the protein CATSRGAGGPADTQYF.

This chain connects TRBV6-6 to TRBJ2-4; D unresolved. The J call could be wrong; TRBJ2-5 is a better fit for the DNA end. The CDR3 extends over 15 amino acids. Per the germline V gene, CDR1 is MNHNY and CDR2 is SVGAGI (reference sequence). CDR3 DNA sequence: TGTGCCAGCAGTTACGTTTCGGTGGGACAAGAGACCCAGTACTTC. It specifies CASSYVSVGQETQYF.

The chain uses TRBV3-1 and TRBJ2-7; no clear D. Germline V gene data show CDR1 as LGHDT and CDR2 as YNNKEL (reference sequence). V was pared by 0 bases and J by 5 bases, with 8 bases between. The CDR3 is made up of 13 amino acids. CDR3 protein: CASSQESPHEQYF. The CDR3 nucleotides are TGTGCCAGCAGCCAAGAGTCCCCCCACGAGCAGTACTTC.

This clonotype has more than one count but fewer than ten. The V call is TRBV12-3 or TRBV12-4, the J call TRBJ2-5; TRBD2 matches at 10 bases. The CDR3 has 17 residues. V lost 5 bases to trimming and J lost 1 base; unmatched junction nucleotides: 10. The DNA of the CDR3 is TGTGCCAGCAGTCCATGGTTTAGCGGGGGGCTCCAAGAGACCCAGTACTTC. This gives the protein CASSPWFSGGLQETQYF.

This clonotype was seen only a few times. The chain links TRBV24-1 to TRBJ1-1; D gene uncertain. The V end was cut by 4 bases, the J end by 2 bases, with 19 bases between. Per germline, CDR1 KGHDR and CDR2 SFDVKD. The CDR3 consists of 17 residues. CDR3 bases: TGTGCCACCAGTGAGTCCCCGCGACGTGGGCTTAACACTGAAGCTTTCTTT. Its protein is CATSESPRRGLNTEAFF.

This clonotype came up a few times. V gene TRBV20-1 combines with J gene TRBJ2-5; 8 bases fit TRBD1. The CDR3 sequence is 12 residues long. The germline V gene has CDR1 DFQATT and CDR2 SNEGSKA (reference sequence). J lost 5 bases, V lost 5 bases, and 4 bases had no gene match. The CDR3: CSAPGGPETQYF. CDR3 nucleotides: TGCAGTGCTCCAGGGGGCCCCGAGACCCAGTACTTC.

This clonotype was observed a handful of times. The V gene is TRBV20-1, the J gene TRBJ2-3; weak D call: TRBD1 (6 bases). The CDR3 runs to 15 residues. With 4 bases removed from V and 4 bases from J, the gap between germline ends came to 18 bases. Germline assignment: CDR1 DFQATT and CDR2 SNEGSKA (reference sequence). The CDR3 spells CSAIFSRGLADTQYF. The CDR3 DNA reads TGCAGTGCTATCTTTAGCAGGGGATTGGCAGATACGCAGTATTTT.

The rearrangement joins TRBV10-3 to TRBJ2-1, with TRBD1 matching 10 bases. Germline CDR1 is ENHRY and CDR2 is SYGVKD. The V segment lost 6 bases and the J segment 10 bases; nucleotides outside the gene matches: 9. The CDR3 runs to 14 residues. In nucleotides, the CDR3 is TGTGCCATCAGCCCGGGACAGGGGACTTACGAGCAGTTCTTC. It codes for CAISPGQGTYEQFF.

With respect to this clonotype: This could be a read error, since a much larger clone is one nucleotide away. The CDR3 DNA reads as TGCAACGTTGGATCTTCCTACGAGCAGTACTTC. Residues: CNVGSSYEQYF. V and J are TRBV29-1 and TRBJ2-7, with D unresolved. Germline-derived CDR1 and CDR2 are SQVTM and ANQGSEA. CDR3 size: 11 residues.

The CDR3, as DNA: TGTGCCAGCAGAAGGGACGGAACAACTAATGAAAAACTGTTTTTT. This translates into CASRRDGTTNEKLFF. The rearrangement joins TRBV12-3 or TRBV12-4 to TRBJ1-4; possibly TRBD1 for D (5 bases). This CDR3 region has 15 residues. Between the trimmed V and J ends, which lost 6 bases and 0 bases, there was a span of 11 bases.

The chain uses TRBV7-8 and TRBJ2-3; D may be TRBD1 or TRBD2 (5 bases each). The CDR3 covers 14 residues. From germline, CDR1 is SGHVS and CDR2 FQNEAQ. The V end lost 5 bases, the J end lost 5 bases, and 14 bases lay between the germline ends. CDR3 nucleotide sequence: TGTGCCAGCAGCGCCAGACCGGGGCGAGATACGCAGTATTTT. Translation: CASSARPGRDTQYF.

The V gene is TRBV6-1, the J gene TRBJ2-3, with a possible D match to TRBD2 (6 bases). V was cut by 11 bases and J by 7 bases, with 19 bases left in between. CDR1 and CDR2 (germline): MNHNS, SASEGT. This CDR3 has 13 amino acids. The DNA for the CDR3 is TGTGCCTGCGCCGGGACTCAAGGGAATACGCAGTATTTT. This codes for CACAGTQGNTQYF.

The chain joins TRBV18 to TRBJ2-5, with a tentative D call TRBD2 (7 bases). With 0 bases removed from V and 5 bases from J, the gap between germline ends came to 16 bases. This CDR3 contains 16 residues. Germline V lookup: CDR1 KGHSH, CDR2 LQKENI. The CDR3 is CASSPPTGLVAETQYF. Here the CDR3 DNA reads TGTGCCAGCTCACCACCGACAGGACTAGTGGCGGAGACCCAGTACTTC.

This clonotype was seen more than once but under ten times. The chain combines TRBV29-1 with TRBJ2-3; the D is unclear. This CDR3 is 10 amino acids long. V was clipped by 3 bases and J by 14 bases, with 12 bases between them. The germline V gene has CDR1 SQVTM and CDR2 ANQGSEA. Here the CDR3 DNA reads TGCAGCGTTGATTATAGTGGGCTGTATTTT. Protein: CSVDYSGLYF.

CDR3 in amino acids: CASDPGGQPQHF. The DNA for the CDR3 is TGTGCCAGCGATCCGGGGGGCCAGCCCCAGCATTTT. The chain joins TRBV6-2 or TRBV6-3 to TRBJ1-5; a possible D gene is TRBD1 (6 bases). The germline V gene encodes CDR1 MNHEY and CDR2 SVGEGT. V lost 8 bases, J lost 7 bases, and 12 bases lay in between. The CDR3 sequence is 12 residues long.

The table lists this clonotype with a few counts. V usage is TRBV20-1 and J usage is TRBJ1-2; a possible D gene is TRBD1 (6 bases). Germline V gene lookup returns CDR1 DFQATT and CDR2 SNEGSKA (reference sequence). The V end lost 6 bases, the J end lost 5 bases, and 19 bases lay between the germline ends. CDR3 size: 14 residues. The CDR3 nucleotides read TGCAGTGCAAGACTTACAGGGAAGGGTTATGGCTACACCTTC. Amino acid sequence: CSARLTGKGYGYTF.

V usage is TRBV5-1 and J usage is TRBJ2-1; D is ambiguous. This CDR3 spans 15 amino acids. The ends were cut back, 5 bases at V and 2 bases at J, with 14 bases in the middle. Germline-derived CDR1 and CDR2 are SGHRS and YFSETQ. CDR3 sequence (DNA): TGCGCCAGCAGAGGGTTGGCCAGCCCCTACAATGAGCAGTTCTTC. Protein sequence: CASRGLASPYNEQFF.

The V call is TRBV9, the J call TRBJ2-3, with D perhaps given as TRBD1 or TRBD2 (5 bases each). Trimming cost V 3 bases and J 2 bases, with 19 bases left between them. The CDR3 extends over 17 amino acids. Germline values: CDR1 SGDLS, CDR2 YYNGEE. For the CDR3, the DNA is TGTGCCAGCAGCGAATTAGCCGGGACGGCCAACACAGATACGCAGTATTTT. Amino acids: CASSELAGTANTDTQYF.

This clonotype has only a few counts. J is TRBJ2-3 and V is TRBV20-1; weak D call: TRBD1 (5 bases). This CDR3 contains 12 residues. The germline CDR1 and CDR2 sequences are DFQATT and SNEGSKA (reference sequence). The V end lost 5 bases, the J end lost 2 bases, and 8 bases lay between the germline ends. This chain's CDR3 is CSAYRFTDTQYF. CDR3 nucleotide sequence: TGCAGTGCTTACAGGTTCACAGATACGCAGTATTTT.

This clonotype was seen a single time. The CDR3 here is CASSLIGETYNEQFF. CDR3 DNA sequence: TGCGCCAGCAGCTTGATAGGGGAAACCTACAATGAGCAGTTCTTC. The rearrangement joins TRBV5-1 to TRBJ2-1; D is possibly TRBD1 (5 bases). V shed 1 base and J shed 2 bases, with 10 bases lying between them. The CDR3 is 15 residues long. From germline, CDR1 is SGHRS and CDR2 YFSETQ.